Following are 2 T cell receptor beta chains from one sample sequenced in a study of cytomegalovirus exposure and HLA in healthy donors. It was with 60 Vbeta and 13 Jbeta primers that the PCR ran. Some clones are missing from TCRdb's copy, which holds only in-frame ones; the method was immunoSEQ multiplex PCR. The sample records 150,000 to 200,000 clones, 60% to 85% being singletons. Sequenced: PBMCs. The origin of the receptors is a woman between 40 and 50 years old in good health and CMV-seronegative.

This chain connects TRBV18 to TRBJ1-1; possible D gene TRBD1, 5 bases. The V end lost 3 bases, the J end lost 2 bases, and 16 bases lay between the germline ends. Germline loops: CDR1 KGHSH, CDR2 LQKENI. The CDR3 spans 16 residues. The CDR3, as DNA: TGTGCCAGCTCACCTACATTCGGGACTCTTAACACTGAAGCTTTCTTT. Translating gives CASSPTFGTLNTEAFF.

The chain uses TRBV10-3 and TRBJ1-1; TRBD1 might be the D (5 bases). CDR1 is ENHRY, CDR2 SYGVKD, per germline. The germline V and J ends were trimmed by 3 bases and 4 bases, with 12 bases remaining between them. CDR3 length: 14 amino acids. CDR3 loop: CAISDPDSGTEAFF. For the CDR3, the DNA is TGTGCCATCAGTGACCCTGACAGTGGCACTGAAGCTTTCTTT.